This T cell receptor beta chain was observed in a study of identical twins (dated by TCRdb to the mid-2010s). About the full investigation: The study deep-sequenced TCR alpha and beta repertoires from monozygotic twins, unrelated adults of various ages and cord blood to test whether fetal clonotypes persist. To rule out contamination, replicate twin experiments were performed at different times with different library preparation protocols.

On the study overall, not on this receptor specifically: Out-of-frame TCR alpha sharing in monozygotic twins was systematically underestimated by recombination models, whereas sharing between unrelated individuals was in agreement with the recombination models. Zero-insertion analyses could be partly confounded by invariant T cells such as MAIT and iNKT, although diverse VJ usage argued against such confounding for most clonotypes. Because the same donors could not be followed over many years, the conclusions relied on cross-sectional statistical analysis. Abundant cord blood beta clonotypes carried fewer insertions; young adult naive repertoires showed a weaker similar trend, while memory repertoires showed none. Compared with coincidental sharing between unrelated individuals, out-of-frame TCR alpha sequences shared between twins showed an excess of sequences with low generation probability. Excess twin sharing in beta out-of-frame sequences was weaker because fewer shared sequences lowered the signal-to-noise ratio.

A remark on this clonotype: Its antigen is unknown. No base-level quality is on record; no much larger clone is a single base apart.

CDR3 length: 13 amino acids, cysteine to phenylalanine. Only the CDR3 region is kept as DNA, spanning 39 bases read in frame from base 1. Deletion took 6 bases off V and 5 bases off J, with a span of 14 bases between the germline ends. Libraries were made using 5' RACE. The instrument was an Illumina HiSeq 2000. Template switching added a universal primer binding site, and the final cDNA carried a unique molecular identifier that allowed TCR cDNA molecules to be counted accurately. First-strand cDNA for TCR alpha and beta chains was synthesized from specific primers in the conserved constant-segment region. Each cDNA library was double barcoded, with a SMART-Mk sample barcode plus Illumina barcodes, to control for contamination. TruSeq adapter sequences along with Illumina sample barcodes were introduced in two successive PCR steps. TCR alpha and beta cDNA libraries were sequenced on the Illumina HiSeq platform with custom primers. Per the source publication's procedure: Raw reads were processed with MiGEC to extract unique molecular identifiers, and MiXCR was used to determine CDR3 positions. Recombination models were inferred per individual with the repgenHMM and IGoR tools using an EM algorithm. Shared clonotypes were analyzed with the tcR package in R, and sharing was normalized by the product of cloneset sizes. To study raw recombination without the effects of thymic and clonal selection, out-of-frame nonproductive sequences were analyzed. The public reads were run again by TCRdb, first through fastp at Q25 and then through MiXCR, and only productive beta chains were kept. Rows matching on CDR3 protein sequence are summarized as one entry with the most common DNA and genes. Clone size and V and J calls follow TCRdb, not the original study. This sample lists hundreds of thousands of distinct CDR3 sequences; over 15% were detected once. About 12% of the sample comes from the top ten.

All donors were healthy Caucasians. The twin cohort comprised three pairs of female monozygotic twins, all aged about 18 to 30 years. Peripheral blood mononuclear cells were used as the source from which RNA for TCR libraries was isolated. These same records also appear under a second study, on T cells expressing NK-cell markers. The second publication reports: Several donors provided sorted CD3+CD56+NKG2C+, CD3+CD56+NKG2C- and CD3+CD56-NKG2C+ T-cell subsets, whose TCR beta-chain repertoires were profiled. Most of the eight sequenced donors were HCMV-seropositive and one was HCMV-seronegative. In several experiments an anti-gammadeltaTCR antibody was added to restrict sorting to alphabetaTCR-expressing T cells. In six donors, the dominant CD3+CD56+NKG2C+ clonotypes were among the top 10 CD8+ clonotypes and accounted for roughly 1.0-8% of CD8+ T cells. Those dominant clonotypes were again the most abundant among CD3+CD56-NKG2C+ cells in a few donors, at roughly 28.3-60.1%. It remained unclear whether the expanded NKG2C-expressing T cell clones were specific for HCMV antigens. Randomly selected healthy volunteers, three men and five women, were used as the eight sequenced donors. A commercial ELISA kit detecting HCMV-specific IgG in serum was used to determine HCMV serostatus. Bulk peripheral blood T-cell repertoires were additionally sequenced from unsorted PBMC for six donors. MIGEC was used to demultiplex reads and group reads by UMI, and MiTCR was used to assemble and quantify clonotypes. To exclude erroneous sequences, any TCR cDNA sequence not supported by at least two reads was discarded. The tcR package was used for downstream repertoire analysis, and clonotypes were matched between fractions using CDR3 nucleotide sequence together with V segment. VDJmatch was used to annotate antigen specificity against VDJdb, with one amino acid substitution in CDR3 allowed.

The TCR comes from a woman under 30 in good health. Material for sequencing was PBMCs. The chain links TRBV12-3 or TRBV12-4 with TRBJ2-7, and perhaps TRBD1 as D gene, on 6 matching bases. The CDR3 sequence is CASSEIRGDEQYF. Read as DNA, the sequence is TGTGCCAGCAGCGAGATCAGGGGCGACGAGCAGTACTTC.